Below, one TCR beta chain is given with its context. What this receptor recognizes is not known. Per-nucleotide qualities are absent, and no much larger clonotype sits a single base away. Patients with melanoma were used as donors. The library was built by means of the immunoSEQ multiplex PCR assay. In TCRdb, the immuneACCESS table is reduced to in-frame sequences with V and J assigned. These tables do not hold every clone; where another copy was compared, an unresolved V gene accounts for under half, and the others remain unexplained. Counted in this sample were fewer than 15,000 clones; more than 60% of them appeared once. The top ten clones comprise about 15% of the sample. Trimming takes 8 bases from V and 4 bases from J, and the germline ends sit 14 bases apart. CDR1 MDHEN and CDR2 SYDVKM are derived from the germline V gene. Including cysteine and phenylalanine, the CDR3 has 13 amino acids. The read is trimmed to its CDR3 DNA, 39 bases read in frame from base 1.

The source of the sample is a study of CD4+ T cells in melanoma (dated by TCRdb to 2022 to 2024). Concerning the study at large: The study examined neoantigen-specific CD4+ T cells in human melanoma.

Findings and caveats that apply to the study as a whole: Neoantigen-specific CD4+ T cells in melanoma were reported to show diverse differentiation states. The report described a correlation between neoantigen-specific CD4+ T cells and the function of CD8+ T cells, macrophages and B cells.

Sequencing was performed on cells from a culture (not recorded whether cultured in vitro). The clonotype was recovered from a human donor with melanoma. Rearrangement joined TRBV28 to TRBJ1-2; TRBD1 is a weak D gene call, 5 bases matching. The nucleotides are TGTGCCAGCTGTCGGGACGGGATCTATGGCTACACCTTC. Its product reads: CASCRDGIYGYTF.